This T cell receptor beta chain was sequenced during a study of blood T cells in healthy people across ages. Study findings and constraints: The study found more naive CD4+ cells and higher diversity in long-lived than aged donors.

This clonotype was observed many times. What it binds is not known. CDR1 and CDR2 (germline): SGHTA, FQGNSA. The CDR3 spans 14 residues. V shed 4 bases, J shed 1 base, and the junction held 2 bases outside the gene matches. A J-beta primer mix and a sample-barcoded 5' primer were used in a second PCR of roughly 6 to 11 cycles. TCRdb analysed the 5' RACE reads with MiXCR anew, one entry per CDR3 protein. The sample carries more than 750,000 distinct CDR3 sequences, under 35% recorded once. The sample was also linked to a second study, of T cells of mothers and their children.

The sample comprised blood. This chain links TRBV7-2 with TRBJ2-7; 9 bases agree with TRBD2. The sequence derives from a woman aged 35 to 49 in good health. CDR3 protein: CASSWTSASYEQYF. CDR3 DNA: TGTGCCAGCAGCTGGACTAGCGCGTCCTACGAGCAGTACTTC.